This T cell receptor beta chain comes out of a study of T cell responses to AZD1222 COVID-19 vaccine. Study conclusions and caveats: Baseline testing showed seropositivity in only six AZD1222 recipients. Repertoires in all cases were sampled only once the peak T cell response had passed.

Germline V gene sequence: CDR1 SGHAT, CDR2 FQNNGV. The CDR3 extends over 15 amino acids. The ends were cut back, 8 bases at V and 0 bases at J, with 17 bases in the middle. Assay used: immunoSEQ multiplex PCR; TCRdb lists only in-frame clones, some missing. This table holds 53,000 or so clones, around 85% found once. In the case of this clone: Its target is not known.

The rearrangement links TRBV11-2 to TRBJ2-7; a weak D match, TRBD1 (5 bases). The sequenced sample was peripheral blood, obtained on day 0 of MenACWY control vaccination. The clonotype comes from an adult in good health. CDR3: CASRRVSLISYEQYF. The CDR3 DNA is TGTGCCAGCCGCAGGGTCTCGTTAATCTCCTACGAGCAGTACTTC.